The 2 T cell receptor beta chains reported below all come from one sample, sequenced in a study of identifying expanded T cells in peripheral blood. Profiling relied on immunoSEQ multiplex PCR, and the TCRdb table lists in-frame clones only, not all of them. Of around 100,000 clones in the sample, 80% to 90% were seen once. Specimen: blood. These receptors were collected from a person aged 18 to 69 in good health.

V usage is TRBV6-5 and J usage is TRBJ1-5; D is unclear. V lost 0 bases to trimming and J lost 7 bases, with 13 bases between them. The CDR3 is 15 residues long. Germline V gene data show CDR1 as MNHEY and CDR2 as SVGAGI. The CDR3 region has the DNA TGTGCCAGCAGTTACTCGGATGGGATCGGCCAGCCCCAGCATTTT. Its translation: CASSYSDGIGQPQHF.

This chain links TRBV2 with TRBJ1-1; TRBD1 aligns across 9 bases. The CDR3 sequence is 15 residues long. Germline CDR1 SNHLY, CDR2 FYNNEI. J lost 2 bases, V lost 11 bases, and 12 bases had no gene match. The DNA for the CDR3 is TGTGCCGGACAGGGACAGGGTGGTCCAAACACTGAAGCTTTCTTT. Translating gives CAGQGQGGPNTEAFF.